The source of this T cell receptor (beta chain) is a study of shared clonotypes between healthy human individuals. Germline V CDR1 and CDR2: ENHRY, SYGVKD. The CDR3 covers 14 residues. Trimming took off 1 base at V and 4 bases at J, with 8 bases between the two ends. Using immunoSEQ multiplex PCR, the repertoire was profiled, and TCRdb retains in-frame clones only, with some absent. The sample lists about 2 million clones; approximately 94% were seen once. Naivety among CD8 cells was defined by CD45RO negativity and positive CCR7 selection, thereby excluding terminally differentiated effector memory CD45RA+ cells. Each donor was a Caucasian adult residing in Nashville, Tennessee.

The chain couples TRBV10-3 to TRBJ2-1; perhaps TRBD1 as D (6 bases). The sequence came from a man younger than 30 in good health. Sequenced material: naive CD8+ T cells sorted from blood. The CDR3 region is CAISELGQYNEQFF. The CDR3 nucleotides are TGTGCCATCAGTGAGTTAGGACAGTACAATGAGCAGTTCTTC.